The 25 T cell receptor beta chains below come from one sample, sequenced in a study of cytomegalovirus exposure and HLA in healthy donors. 13 Jbeta primers and 60 Vbeta primers were used for the PCR. Sequencing used immunoSEQ multiplex PCR; TCRdb keeps in-frame clones, though not all of them. Of over 150,000 clones in the sample, roughly 79% are singletons; the top ten hold roughly 2.8%. The sequencing sample was made of PBMCs. Receptors originate from a man in his late teens or twenties in good health and CMV-seronegative.

The J gene is TRBJ1-5, the V gene TRBV19, with TRBD1 as a possible D gene (6 bases). Germline V CDR1 and CDR2: LNHDA, SQIVND (reference sequence). The CDR3 sequence is 16 residues long. Trimming shortened V by 0 bases and J by 4 bases, and 13 bases separated the two germline ends. This CDR3 is CASSIDLWGPNQPQHF. The DNA of the CDR3 is TGTGCCAGTAGTATAGATCTATGGGGGCCTAATCAGCCCCAGCATTTT. The entire variable domain, with the rest obtained from reference TRBV19 and TRBJ1-5, is as follows: DGGITQSPKYLFRKEGQNVTLSCEQNLNHDAMYWYRQDPGQGLRLIYYSQIVNDFQKGDIAEGYSVSREKKESFPLTVTSAQKNPTAFYLCASSIDLWGPNQPQHFGDGTRLSIL.

V and J are TRBV4-2 and TRBJ1-1; 9 nucleotides align to TRBD1. The V gene's germline CDR1 is LGHNA and CDR2 YNFKEQ. The CDR3 contains 14 residues. V lost 1 base and J lost 4; bases outside the gene matches: 1. The CDR3 is CASSQGDRATEAFF. The CDR3 DNA reads TGTGCCAGCAGCCAAGGGGACAGGGCCACTGAAGCTTTCTTT.

This rearrangement joins TRBV19 to TRBJ2-3; D not certain. Trimming removed 3 bases at V and 0 bases at J, with 10 bases between. Germline CDR1 LNHDA, CDR2 SQIVND (reference sequence). This CDR3 region has 15 residues. The CDR3 loop reads CASSMRLRSTDTQYF. CDR3 coding DNA: TGTGCCAGTAGTATGAGGCTAAGGAGCACAGATACGCAGTATTTT.

This clone was found a few times. V and J are TRBV10-1 and TRBJ1-1; D ambiguous. This CDR3 region has 17 residues. The V end lost 8 bases, the J end lost 11 bases, and 33 bases lay between the germline ends. Germline V gene sequence: CDR1 WNHNN, CDR2 SYGVQD (reference sequence). CDR3 sequence reads: CASLRLYGSQSWWRAFF. DNA for the CDR3: TGCGCCAGCCTCCGACTTTACGGGAGTCAGTCCTGGTGGAGGGCTTTCTTT.

The CDR3 spells CASSSTGLDTQYF. The DNA of the CDR3 is TGTGCCAGCAGCTCAACAGGGTTAGATACGCAGTATTTT. The chain is built from TRBV7-9 and TRBJ2-3, with a possible D match to TRBD1 (6 bases). V shed 4 bases and J shed 5 bases, with 10 bases lying between them. Per the germline V gene, CDR1 is SEHNR and CDR2 is FQNEAQ (reference sequence). The CDR3 loop spans 13 amino acids.

The chain is built from TRBV2 and TRBJ2-2, with no clear D. The CDR3 extends over 16 amino acids. Per germline, CDR1 SNHLY and CDR2 FYNNEI. V was pared by 5 bases and J by 7 bases, with 20 bases between. CDR3 coding DNA: TGTGCCAGCAGTACGCTAAGGTCTCCGGGTGACGGGGAGCTGTTTTTT. Its translation: CASSTLRSPGDGELFF.

This clone appeared once. The rearrangement links TRBV13 to TRBJ2-3, with 8 bases aligning to TRBD1. This CDR3 comprises 15 residues. Germline V gene lookup returns CDR1 PRHDT and CDR2 FYEKMQ (reference sequence). The V and J ends lost 1 base and 1 base, in that order; junction bases with no gene match: 1. The CDR3 nucleotides are TGTGCCAGCAGCTTAGAACAGGGGGGCACAGATACGCAGTATTTT. It specifies CASSLEQGGTDTQYF.

The V call is TRBV10-1, the J call TRBJ2-1; the match to TRBD2 covers 7 bases. This CDR3 is 15 amino acids long. Losses at the gene ends were 6 bases for V and 2 bases for J; bases not matched to a gene: 7. Germline loops: CDR1 WNHNN, CDR2 SYGVQD (reference sequence). This CDR3 is CASREGGSTYNEQFF. The CDR3 region has the DNA TGCGCCAGCAGGGAGGGAGGGAGTACCTACAATGAGCAGTTCTTC.

This clone was detected only a few times. This chain joins TRBV4-1 and TRBJ1-1; 9 bases map to TRBD1. The germline gives CDR1 MGHRA, CDR2 YSYEKL. Trimming cost V 4 bases and J 6 bases; bases outside gene matches: 6. This CDR3 contains 14 residues. The CDR3 sequence is CASSLTGGGSEAFF. Written as DNA, the CDR3 is TGCGCCAGCAGCCTAACAGGGGGCGGCTCTGAAGCTTTCTTT.

This clone was seen only once. The chain combines TRBV5-5 with TRBJ2-7, with 7 bases lining up with TRBD2. With V trimmed by 2 bases and J by 0 bases, 2 bases remained unmatched. CDR1 SGHKS and CDR2 YYEKEE come from the germline V gene (reference sequence). CDR3 length equals 14 residues. DNA of the CDR3: TGTGCCAGCAGCTTTGGGGGGGTCTCCTACGAGCAGTACGTC. This encodes CASSFGGVSYEQYV.

The chain is built from TRBV5-1 and TRBJ2-3, with 14 bases fitting TRBD2. V was clipped by 3 bases and J by 1 base; unmatched bases: 7. The length of the CDR3 is 18 residues. CDR1 is SGHRS, CDR2 YFSETQ, per germline. The DNA of the CDR3 is TGCGCCAGCAGCTCGTGGCCGGGACTAGCGGGGGGCACAGATACGCAGTATTTT. This gives the protein CASSSWPGLAGGTDTQYF.

This clone was counted a few times. The V and J genes are TRBV19 and TRBJ2-6; tentative D call: TRBD1 (6 bases). The CDR3 extends over 17 amino acids. Trimming left V 3 bases short and J 0 bases short, with 12 bases between. Germline lookup yields CDR1 LNHDA and CDR2 SQIVND (reference sequence). The CDR3 reads CASSISGARSGANVLTF. DNA of the CDR3: TGTGCCAGTAGTATCTCAGGGGCCCGCTCTGGGGCCAACGTCCTGACTTTC.

V is TRBV5-8 and J is TRBJ2-7, with D possibly matching TRBD1 (6 bases). This CDR3 is 15 amino acids long. CDR1 and CDR2 from the germline V gene are SGHTS and YDEGEE. The V end lost 4 bases, the J end lost 0 bases, and 14 bases lay between the germline ends. The DNA of the CDR3 is TGTGCCAGCAGCAGCCTGACAGGATCCTCCTACGAGCAGTACGTC. Protein sequence: CASSSLTGSSYEQYV.

The V and J genes are TRBV7-8 and TRBJ1-1, with TRBD1 matching over 7 bases. J gave up 4 bases and V 3 bases, and 5 bases lay outside the gene matches. The germline V gene encodes CDR1 SGHVS and CDR2 FQNEAQ. The CDR3 is 14 residues long. CDR3 in amino acids: CASSLYSGGTEAFF. CDR3 nucleotide sequence: TGTGCCAGCAGCTTGTACTCAGGGGGCACTGAAGCTTTCTTT. Complete variable domain (other parts from reference TRBV7-8 and TRBJ1-1): GAGVSQSPRYKVAKRGQDVALRCDPISGHVSLFWYQQALGQGPEFLTYFQNEAQLDKSGLPSDRFFAERPEGSVSTLKIQRTQQEDSAVYLCASSLYSGGTEAFFGQGTRLTVV.

V is TRBV19 and J is TRBJ1-5; 8 bases fit TRBD1. There are 17 residues in the CDR3. Germline V gives CDR1 LNHDA, CDR2 SQIVND (reference sequence). V shed 0 bases, J shed 3 bases, and the junction held 7 bases outside the gene matches. The CDR3 bases are TGTGCCAGTAGTATAGATGTACAGGGGGGAGACAATCAGCCCCAGCATTTT. Its protein product is CASSIDVQGGDNQPQHF.

V is TRBV30 and J is TRBJ1-2; 7 bases fit TRBD1. The CDR3 sequence is 12 residues long. CDR1 is GTSNPN and CDR2 is SVGIG in the germline V gene (reference sequence). The CDR3 protein is CASNRGGYGYTF. CDR3 nucleotide sequence: TGTGCATCGAACAGGGGTGGTTATGGCTACACCTTC.

This CDR3 is CASSSRDSPNYGYTF. The CDR3 bases are TGTGCCAGCAGCTCCCGGGACAGCCCTAACTATGGCTACACCTTC. The chain recombines TRBV7-9 with TRBJ1-2; TRBD1 aligns across 7 bases. Trimming cost V 4 bases and J 0 bases; bases outside gene matches: 5. Germline CDR1 is SEHNR and CDR2 is FQNEAQ (reference sequence). The CDR3 sequence is 15 residues long.

This clone was detected a few times. The rearrangement links TRBV6-5 to TRBJ1-2, with D possibly being TRBD1 (5 bases). Germline CDR1 reads MNHEY; CDR2 reads SVGAGI. CDR3 length equals 14 residues. V lost 2 bases and J 3 bases, leaving 10 bases between the germline ends. The CDR3 sequence: CASSYRDSDYGYTF. CDR3 nucleotide sequence: TGTGCCAGCAGTTACAGGGACTCTGACTATGGCTACACCTTC.

This rearrangement joins TRBV27 to TRBJ2-5, with D tentatively TRBD1 (5 bases). The germline CDR1 and CDR2 sequences are MNHEY and SMNVEV (reference sequence). V was pared by 5 bases and J by 5 bases, with 18 bases between. The CDR3 covers 15 residues. The CDR3 loop is CASSLRIGAPETQYF. The DNA of the CDR3 is TGTGCCAGCAGTCTCAGAATAGGGGCACCGGAGACCCAGTACTTC.

The chain uses TRBV2 and TRBJ2-2; D gene ambiguous. The CDR3 is 11 residues long. V was trimmed by 3 bases and J by 8 bases, leaving 4 bases between them. Germline CDR1 reads SNHLY; CDR2 reads FYNNEI. The CDR3, as DNA: TGTGCCAGCAGTGAGTCAGGGGAGCTGTTTTTT. This translates into CASSESGELFF.

CDR3 nucleotide sequence: TGTGCCAGCAGTAAGACAGCCAAGTACAATGAGCAGTTCTTC. It specifies CASSKTAKYNEQFF. This chain joins TRBV27 and TRBJ2-1; a weak D match, TRBD1 (5 bases). Trimming removed 5 bases from V and 4 bases from J, with 12 bases in between. Germline CDR1 is MNHEY and CDR2 is SMNVEV (reference sequence). The CDR3 extends over 14 amino acids.

The J gene is TRBJ2-2, the V gene TRBV5-1; unclear D gene. Germline-derived CDR1 and CDR2 are SGHRS and YFSETQ. The CDR3 is 15 residues long. Trimming took 0 bases from V and 0 from J, leaving 6 bases between them. CDR3 protein: CASSLGHANTGELFF. Written as DNA, the CDR3 is TGCGCCAGCAGCTTGGGACACGCGAACACCGGGGAGCTGTTTTTT.

This chain links TRBV6-1 with TRBJ1-3; 11 nucleotides agree with TRBD1. The length of the CDR3 is 18 residues. With V trimmed by 3 bases and J by 0 bases, 7 bases remained unmatched. Germline CDR1 reads MNHNS; CDR2 reads SASEGT. The CDR3 here is CASSERDRGFPSGNTIYF. CDR3 DNA sequence: TGTGCCAGCAGTGAGAGGGACAGGGGGTTCCCCTCTGGAAACACCATATATTTT.

The J gene is TRBJ2-7, the V gene TRBV4-3; 10 bases agree with TRBD2. The junction had 9 bases not matched to a gene; V was cut back by 2 bases and J by 2 bases. The CDR3 totals 17 residues. Germline CDR1 LGHNA, CDR2 YSLEER. As DNA, the CDR3 is TGCGCCAGCAGCCAATCTCTAACTAGCGGGGTAACCTACGAGCAGTACTTC. As protein: CASSQSLTSGVTYEQYF.

The gene calls are TRBV7-9 and TRBJ2-3, with no clear D. The V end lost 5 bases, the J end lost 6 bases, and 12 bases lay between the germline ends. Germline CDR1 is SEHNR and CDR2 is FQNEAQ (reference sequence). The CDR3 covers 13 residues. The CDR3 here is CASSLPQVDTQYF. CDR3 nucleotide sequence: TGTGCCAGCAGCCTGCCCCAGGTGGATACGCAGTATTTT.